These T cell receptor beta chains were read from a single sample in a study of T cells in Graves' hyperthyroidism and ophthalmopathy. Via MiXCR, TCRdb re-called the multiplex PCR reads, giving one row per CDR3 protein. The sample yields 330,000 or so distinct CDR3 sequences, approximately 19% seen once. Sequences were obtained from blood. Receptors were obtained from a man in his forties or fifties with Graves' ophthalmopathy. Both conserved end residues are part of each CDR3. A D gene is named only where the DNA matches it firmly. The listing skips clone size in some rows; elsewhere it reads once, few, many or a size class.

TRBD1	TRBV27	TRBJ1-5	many	TGTGCCAGCAGTTCGGGACAGGGTCTTCAGCCCCAGCATTTT	CASSSGQGLQPQHF
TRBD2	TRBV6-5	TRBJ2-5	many	TGTGCCAGCAGTTACGGTAGCGGGAGGGCCTCGGGAGAGACCCAGTACTTC	CASSYGSGRASGETQYF
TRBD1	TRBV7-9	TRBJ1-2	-	TGTGCCAGCAGCAGGGACAGCTTAGCTAACTATGGCTACACCTTC	CASSRDSLANYGYTF
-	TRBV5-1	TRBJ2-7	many	TGCGCCAGCAGCCCCAGGTCGGGGGGCCCGAACGAGCAGTACTTC	CASSPRSGGPNEQYF
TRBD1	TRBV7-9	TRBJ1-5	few	TGTGCCAGCAGCTTGGACAGGGCCGATCAGCCCCAGCATTTT	CASSLDRADQPQHF
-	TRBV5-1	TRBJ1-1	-	TGCGCCAGCAGCTTGCGATCGGGCGTAGAAGCTTTCTTT	CASSLRSGVEAFF
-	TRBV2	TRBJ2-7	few	TGTGCCAGCAGTGGCCAGCTCTCCTACGAGCAGTACTTC	CASSGQLSYEQYF
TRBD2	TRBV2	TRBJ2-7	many	TGTGCCAGCAATCCTAGCGGAAGCTCCTACGAGCAGTACTTC	CASNPSGSSYEQYF
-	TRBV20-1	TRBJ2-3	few	TGCAGTGCTAGAGGGCCCCAAGCGGGTGGGCCGCTGAGCACAGATACGCAGTATTTT	CSARGPQAGGPLSTDTQYF
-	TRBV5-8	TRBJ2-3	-	TGTGCCAGCAGCTTGGCGGGCAGGCTAAGGAACACAGATACGCAGTATTTT	CASSLAGRLRNTDTQYF
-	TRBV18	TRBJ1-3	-	-	CASSPLPGVYEQYFGPDTIYF
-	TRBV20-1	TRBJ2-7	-	TGCAGTGCCCCCAGACTAGTGAGCTCCTACGAGCAGTACTTC	CSAPRLVSSYEQYF
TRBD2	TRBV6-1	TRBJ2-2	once	TGTGCCGGCCAGGGACTAGCGGGAGGGACCGGGGAGCTGTTTTTT	CAGQGLAGGTGELFF
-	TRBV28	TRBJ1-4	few	TGTGCCAGCAGTCGATCGGGCCCGGAGGAAAAACTGTTTTTT	CASSRSGPEEKLFF
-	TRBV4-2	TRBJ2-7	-	TGTGCCAGCAGCCCCGGAAGAAGCGAGTTCCCCTACGAGCAGTACTTC	CASSPGRSEFPYEQYF
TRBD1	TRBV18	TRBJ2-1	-	TGTGCCAGCTCACCAGGGGGACAGGGTCTTTACAATGAGCAGTTCTTC	CASSPGGQGLYNEQFF
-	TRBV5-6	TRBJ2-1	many	TGTGCCAGCAGCTTGACCAGCGGGCCGCCTAATGAGCAGTTCTTC	CASSLTSGPPNEQFF
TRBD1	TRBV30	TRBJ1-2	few	TGTGCCTGGAGACAGGGGGCCTCAATCGGCTACACCTTC	CAWRQGASIGYTF
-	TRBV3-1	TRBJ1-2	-	TGTGCCAGCAGACCCCGGGACGGCTATGGCTACACCTTC	CASRPRDGYGYTF
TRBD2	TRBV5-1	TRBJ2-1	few	TGCGCCAGCAGCTGGCCGGGAGGGGGGCAGTTCTTC	CASSWPGGGQFF
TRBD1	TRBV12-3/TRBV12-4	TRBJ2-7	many	TGTGCCAGCAGTATCCGGACAGGGTTCTACGAGCAGTACTTC	CASSIRTGFYEQYF
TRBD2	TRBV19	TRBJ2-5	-	TGTGCCAGTAGTATGCACCCTAGCGGGAGACCTCGGTCAACCCAGTACTTC	CASSMHPSGRPRSTQYF
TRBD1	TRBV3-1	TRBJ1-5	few	TGTGCCAGCAGCCAAGAGGGACAGGGGAAGAATCAGCCCCAGCATTTT	CASSQEGQGKNQPQHF
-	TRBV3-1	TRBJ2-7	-	TGTGCCAGCAGCCATCCAGGGGGAGGACACGAGCAGTACTTC	CASSHPGGGHEQYF